This T cell receptor (beta chain) was retrieved from a study of blood T cell repertoires in COVID-19. Study context: Italy, Spain and the United States were the sources of the convalescent and acute COVID-19 samples.

Source study methods: By means of reference gene primer amplification, nucleated cell counts were estimated. Clones were read by immunoSEQ multiplex PCR, and TCRdb kept only the in-frame ones, dropping some. V and J calls plus clone size are reproduced from that table; the DNA served to infer D and trimming. The sample shows more than 200,000 clones, 70% to 90% of them seen only once. Deletions cut 2 bases from V and 3 bases from J, with 12 bases between. The germline V gene encodes CDR1 SGDLS and CDR2 YYNGEE. This CDR3 is built from 15 residues. Sample: peripheral blood. The V and J genes are TRBV9 and TRBJ1-3; D is unresolved. The receptor comes from a woman aged 40 to 55 who had recovered from COVID-19. The CDR3 reads CASSVGGGDGNTIYF. As DNA, the CDR3 is TGTGCCAGCAGCGTCGGTGGCGGCGATGGAAACACCATATATTTT.